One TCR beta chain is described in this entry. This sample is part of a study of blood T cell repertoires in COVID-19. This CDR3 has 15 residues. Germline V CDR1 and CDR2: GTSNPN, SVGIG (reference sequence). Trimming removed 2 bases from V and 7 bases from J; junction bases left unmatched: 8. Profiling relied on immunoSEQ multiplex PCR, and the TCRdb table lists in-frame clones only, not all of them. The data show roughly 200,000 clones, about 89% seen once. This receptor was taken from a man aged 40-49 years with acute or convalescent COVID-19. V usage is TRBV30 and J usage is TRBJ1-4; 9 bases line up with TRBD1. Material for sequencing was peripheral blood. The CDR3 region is CAWSSQDRGGEKLFF. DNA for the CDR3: TGTGCCTGGAGTTCCCAGGACAGGGGTGGTGAAAAACTGTTTTTT.